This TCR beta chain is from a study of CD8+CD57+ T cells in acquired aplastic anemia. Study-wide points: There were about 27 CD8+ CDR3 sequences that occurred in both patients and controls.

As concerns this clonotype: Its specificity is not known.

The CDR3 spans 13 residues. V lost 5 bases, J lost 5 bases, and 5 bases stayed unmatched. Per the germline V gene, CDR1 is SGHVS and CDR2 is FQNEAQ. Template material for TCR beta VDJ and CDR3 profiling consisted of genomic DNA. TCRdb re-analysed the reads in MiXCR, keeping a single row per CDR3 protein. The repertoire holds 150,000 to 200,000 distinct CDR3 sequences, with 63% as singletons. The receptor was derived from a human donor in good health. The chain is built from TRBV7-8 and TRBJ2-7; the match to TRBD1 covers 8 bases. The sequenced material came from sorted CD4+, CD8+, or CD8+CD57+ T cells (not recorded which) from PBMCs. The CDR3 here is CASSQGQGHEQYF. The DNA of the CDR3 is TGTGCCAGCAGCCAAGGACAGGGCCACGAGCAGTACTTC.